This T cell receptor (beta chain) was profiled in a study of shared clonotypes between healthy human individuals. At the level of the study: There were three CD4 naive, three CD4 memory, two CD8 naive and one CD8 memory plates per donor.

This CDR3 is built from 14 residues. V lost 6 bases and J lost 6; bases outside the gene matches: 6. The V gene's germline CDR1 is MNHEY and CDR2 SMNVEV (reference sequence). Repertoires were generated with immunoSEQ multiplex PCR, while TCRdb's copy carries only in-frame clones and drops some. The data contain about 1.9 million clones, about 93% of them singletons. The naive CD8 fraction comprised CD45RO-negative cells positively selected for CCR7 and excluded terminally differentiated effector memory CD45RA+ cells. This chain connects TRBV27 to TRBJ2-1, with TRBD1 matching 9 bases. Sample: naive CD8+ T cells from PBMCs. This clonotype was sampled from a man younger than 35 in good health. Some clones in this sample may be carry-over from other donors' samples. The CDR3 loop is CASSWTGAGNEQFF. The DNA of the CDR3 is TGTGCCAGCAGCTGGACAGGGGCCGGCAATGAGCAGTTCTTC.